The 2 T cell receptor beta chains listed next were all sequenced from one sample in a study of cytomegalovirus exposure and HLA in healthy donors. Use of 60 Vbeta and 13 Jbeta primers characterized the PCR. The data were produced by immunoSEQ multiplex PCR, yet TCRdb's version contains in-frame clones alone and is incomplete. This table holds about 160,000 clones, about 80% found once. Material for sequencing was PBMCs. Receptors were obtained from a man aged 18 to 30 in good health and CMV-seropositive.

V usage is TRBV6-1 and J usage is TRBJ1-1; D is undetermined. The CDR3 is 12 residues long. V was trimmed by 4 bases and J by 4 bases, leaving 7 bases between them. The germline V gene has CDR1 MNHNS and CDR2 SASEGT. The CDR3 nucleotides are TGTGCCAGCAGTGCGAGTGGCACTGAAGCTTTCTTT. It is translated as CASSASGTEAFF.

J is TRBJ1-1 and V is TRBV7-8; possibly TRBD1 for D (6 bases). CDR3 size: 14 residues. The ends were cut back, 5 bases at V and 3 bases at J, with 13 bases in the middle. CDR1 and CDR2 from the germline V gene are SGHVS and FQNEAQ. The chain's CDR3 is CASSTTYRDTEAFF. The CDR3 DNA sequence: TGTGCCAGCAGCACCACCTACAGGGACACTGAAGCTTTCTTT.